This TCR beta chain was observed in a study of Graves' ophthalmopathy and Graves' hyperthyroidism. Whole-study context: Stable hyperthyroid donors showed no ophthalmopathy during 18 months follow-up.

CDR3 regions of TCR beta were amplified from RNA transcripts. RT-PCR was first run with HTBI primers, then multiplex PCR in a second round. A single record per CDR3 protein comes from TCRdb applying MiXCR to the multiplex PCR reads. The sample consists of about 550,000 distinct CDR3 sequences, under 45% of them appearing once. This clonotype was seen at least ten times. Excluded were patients with other autoimmune diseases, uncontrolled infections, pregnancy or lactation. This TCR was recovered from an adult man with Graves' hyperthyroidism. The specimen was peripheral blood or thyroid tissue (not recorded which).

CDR3 DNA sequence: TGCGCCAGCAGCCGAACCTTAACTAGTCAAGAGACCCAGTACTTC. Its translation is CASSRTLTSQETQYF. The gene calls are TRBV4-1 and TRBJ2-5, with D possibly TRBD2 on 5 matching bases. The germline V gene encodes CDR1 MGHRA and CDR2 YSYEKL. The CDR3 is 15 amino acids. Trimming shortened V by 4 bases and J by 2 bases, and 14 bases separated the two germline ends.